Shown below are 17 T cell receptor beta chains from a single sample sequenced in a study of shared clonotypes between healthy human individuals. Produced via immunoSEQ multiplex PCR; TCRdb's table is partial and in-frame only. Here the sample spans more than 400,000 clones, 60% to 80% being singletons. The material sequenced was PBMCs. All receptors come from a woman aged 40 to 50 in good health. Some clones in this sample may be carry-over from other donors' samples.

The count of this clone is one. This chain uses TRBV18 with TRBJ1-3; no reliable D call. CDR1 and CDR2 from the germline V gene are KGHSH and LQKENI. CDR3 length equals 16 residues. V was shortened by 0 bases and J by 0 bases, with 9 bases between the two germline ends. CDR3 sequence reads: CASSPPKATSGNTIYF. CDR3 nucleotide sequence: TGTGCCAGCTCACCACCGAAGGCCACCTCTGGAAACACCATATATTTT.

Ten or more counts support this clone. The chain uses TRBV5-1 and TRBJ2-5, with D perhaps TRBD2 (6 bases). The ends were cut back, 5 bases at V and 4 bases at J, with 12 bases in the middle. Germline CDR1 is SGHRS and CDR2 is YFSETQ. CDR3 size: 13 residues. The CDR3 DNA sequence: TGCGCCAGCAGTCCTCGGGGGAGAGAGACCCAGTACTTC. Translating it yields CASSPRGRETQYF. Full variable domain (outside the CDR3, taken from reference TRBV5-1 and TRBJ2-5): KAGVTQTPRYLIKTRGQQVTLSCSPISGHRSVSWYQQTPGQGLQFLFEYFSETQRNKGNFPGRFSGRQFSNSRSEMNVSTLELGDSALYLCASSPRGRETQYFGPGTRLLVL.

This sequence joins TRBV11-2 and TRBJ1-5, with D possibly TRBD1 on 5 matching bases. The CDR3 totals 15 residues. The germline V gene has CDR1 SGHAT and CDR2 FQNNGV. V lost 1 base and J 4 bases, leaving 11 bases between the germline ends. The CDR3 region is CASSLVPGSNQPQHF. As DNA, the CDR3 is TGTGCCAGCAGCTTAGTCCCAGGGTCGAATCAGCCCCAGCATTTT. The whole variable domain, filled in from reference TRBV11-2 and TRBJ1-5, reads EAGVAQSPRYKIIEKRQSVAFWCNPISGHATLYWYQQILGQGPKLLIQFQNNGVVDDSQLPKDRFSAERLKGVDSTLKIQPAKLEDSAVYLCASSLVPGSNQPQHFGDGTRLSIL.

This clone has a single count. The chain is built from TRBV21-1 and TRBJ2-2. TRBV21-1 has pseudogene status. The CDR3 runs to 16 residues. The chain's CDR3 is CASSKGRTTNTGELFF. CDR3 sequence (DNA): TGTGCCAGCAGCAAAGGGAGGACAACGAACACCGGGGAGCTGTTTTTT.

This clone was picked up one time. The genes are TRBV6-4 and TRBJ2-2, with D maybe TRBD2 (6 bases). The germline V gene has CDR1 MRHNA and CDR2 SNTAGT. The V gene lost 6 bases and the J gene lost 4 bases, with 12 bases spanning the gap. The CDR3 extends over 14 amino acids. This chain's CDR3 is CASSRESGTGELFF. The CDR3 DNA follows: TGTGCCAGCAGCCGGGAGTCCGGCACCGGGGAGCTGTTTTTT.

On this clone: The sample holds other DNA sequences that translate to the same CDR3. The rearrangement joins TRBV10-3 to TRBJ2-1; 13 positions match TRBD2. This CDR3 is built from 15 residues. Germline lookup yields CDR1 ENHRY and CDR2 SYGVKD. The V segment lost 8 bases and the J segment 3 bases; nucleotides outside the gene matches: 4. This chain's CDR3 is CAIRRTSGGYNEQFF. DNA for the CDR3: TGTGCCATCCGTAGGACTAGCGGGGGCTACAATGAGCAGTTCTTC.

This chain connects TRBV20-1 to TRBJ2-3; D perhaps matches TRBD1 (5 bases). The germline V gene has CDR1 DFQATT and CDR2 SNEGSKA (reference sequence). V was pared by 7 bases and J by 9 bases, with 11 bases between. The CDR3 runs 10 residues. CDR3 DNA: TGCAGTGGGGGCTCCAGGACGCAGTATTTT. Its protein is CSGGSRTQYF.

A single count supports this clone. The genes are TRBV5-4 and TRBJ2-3; TRBD2 might be the D (6 bases). The length of the CDR3 is 16 residues. Germline CDR1 is SGHNT and CDR2 is YYREEE (reference sequence). Deletions cut 1 base from V and 0 bases from J, with 12 bases between. CDR3 sequence: CASSLKAGLSTDTQYF. The DNA for the CDR3 is TGTGCCAGCAGCTTGAAAGCGGGCCTTAGCACAGATACGCAGTATTTT.

V is TRBV5-1 and J is TRBJ1-2; the match to TRBD1 covers 7 bases. The CDR3 is made up of 14 amino acids. Trimming cost V 3 bases and J 5 bases; bases outside gene matches: 7. Per germline, CDR1 SGHRS and CDR2 YFSETQ. CDR3 amino acids: CASSSGTDLYGYTF. CDR3 in DNA: TGCGCCAGCAGCTCAGGGACAGACTTATATGGCTACACCTTC.

Worth noting for this clone: A read error is possible here, since a much larger clone lies one base away. The chain joins TRBV5-1 to TRBJ2-5, with a weak D call TRBD1 (6 bases). Looked up from germline, CDR1 is SGHRS and CDR2 is YFSETQ. This CDR3 has 12 amino acids. V was shortened by 8 bases and J by 5 bases, with 13 bases between the two germline ends. As DNA, the CDR3 is TGCGCCAGTTCAGGGGACACGGAGACCCAGTACTTC. Its protein is CASSGDTETQYF. Full variable domain (rest looked up from reference TRBV5-1 and TRBJ2-5): KAGVTQTPRYLIKTRGQQVTLSCSPISGHRSVSWYQQTPGQGLQFLFEYFSETQRNKGNFPGRFSGRQFSNSRSEMNVSTLELGDSALYLCASSGDTETQYFGPGTRLLVL.

The rearrangement links TRBV5-1 to TRBJ2-1; no definite D call. V lost 0 bases and J 2 bases, leaving 9 bases between the germline ends. Germline CDR1 SGHRS, CDR2 YFSETQ. CDR3 size: 15 residues. This CDR3 is CASSLDMQAYNEQFF. DNA for the CDR3: TGCGCCAGCAGCTTGGATATGCAAGCCTACAATGAGCAGTTCTTC.

The chain employs TRBV18 and TRBJ2-1, with D perhaps given as TRBD1 or TRBD2 (5 bases each). Germline CDR1 reads KGHSH; CDR2 reads LQKENI. The CDR3 is 14 amino acids. With 5 bases removed from V and 5 bases from J, the gap between germline ends came to 13 bases. CDR3 in DNA: TGTGCCAGCTCATTACGGGACGACAACAATGAGCAGTTCTTC. The encoded protein is CASSLRDDNNEQFF.

This clone was seen at least ten times. The same CDR3 arises from other DNA sequences in this sample as well. The chain carries TRBV7-9 and TRBJ2-2; D is unresolved. CDR3 size: 13 residues. Trimming took off 1 base at V and 6 bases at J, with 6 bases between the two ends. From germline, CDR1 is SEHNR and CDR2 FQNEAQ (reference sequence). This CDR3 is CASSLGESGELFF. The CDR3 nucleotides are TGTGCCAGCAGCTTAGGTGAATCCGGGGAGCTGTTTTTT.

This clone was counted only a few times. The CDR3 DNA reads as TGTGCCAGCAGTTTAGGGGGTAGGGGTGAAAAACTGTTTTTT. Translation gives CASSLGGRGEKLFF. The rearrangement joins TRBV28 to TRBJ1-4, with D perhaps matching TRBD1 (5 bases). V lost 2 bases to trimming and J lost 7 bases, with 11 bases between them. Germline V lookup: CDR1 MDHEN, CDR2 SYDVKM. This CDR3 has 14 amino acids.

This sequence joins TRBV18 and TRBJ1-1; no clear D gene. Germline CDR1 KGHSH, CDR2 LQKENI. The V end lost 2 bases, the J end lost 0 bases, and 10 bases lay between the germline ends. The CDR3 extends over 15 amino acids. The DNA of the CDR3 is TGTGCCAGCTCACCAAGATCGGAAATGAACACTGAAGCTTTCTTT. As protein: CASSPRSEMNTEAFF.

This chain joins TRBV7-6 and TRBJ1-1; 7 bases are a match to TRBD1. With 5 bases clipped from V and 5 bases from J, the junction kept 5 bases outside the gene matches. The germline V gene encodes CDR1 SGHVS and CDR2 FNYEAQ. The CDR3 is 13 residues long. The CDR3 loop reads CASSNTRGTEAFF. For the CDR3, the DNA is TGTGCCAGCAGCAACACCAGGGGGACTGAAGCTTTCTTT.

The genes are TRBV5-1 and TRBJ2-5; no clear D gene. This CDR3 region has 13 residues. Trimming took 0 bases from V and 5 from J, leaving 8 bases between them. The germline gives CDR1 SGHRS, CDR2 YFSETQ. Here the CDR3 DNA reads TGCGCCAGCAGCTTGGTTCCTGGGGAGACCCAGTACTTC. Its protein product is CASSLVPGETQYF.